The rows below give T cell receptor beta chains drawn from one sample of a study of blood T cell repertoires in COVID-19. Measured with immunoSEQ multiplex PCR; TCRdb has only the in-frame clones, and not every one. Seen here are about 240,000 clones, roughly 83% observed once, and the top ten hold approximately 13%. Sequenced: peripheral blood. These receptors all stem from a man older than 75 with acute or convalescent COVID-19. Both conserved end residues are part of each CDR3. Each record gives: D gene, clone size, V gene, J gene, CDR3 DNA, CDR3 protein. D genes are given only for firm matches. A clone size is listed for some rows: how often the clone was seen (once, few, many), or a class if it is expanded.

TRBD1	.	TRBV7-2	TRBJ2-7	TGTGCCAGCAGCCCGCGGCCGGGACAGTATAGTAGTCGAGCCTACGAGCAGTACTTC	CASSPRPGQYSSRAYEQYF
TRBD2	.	TRBV6-5	TRBJ2-5	TGTGCCGGGCGGGAGCGGGGGGGGTACCAAGAGACCCAGTACTTC	CAGRERGGYQETQYF
.	.	TRBV2	TRBJ2-3	TGTGCCAGCAGCTCCCATGGGGGGATAAGCACAGATACGCAGTATTTT	CASSSHGGISTDTQYF
.	.	TRBV3-1/TRBV3-2	TRBJ1-1	TGTGCCAGCAGCCAAGTAGATGAAGCTTTCTTT	CASSQVDEAFF
.	.	TRBV18	TRBJ2-4	TGTGCCAGCTCATCTTTTAGGGGGATCATTCAGTACTTC	CASSSFRGIIQYF
.	.	TRBV7-9	TRBJ2-3	TGTGCCAGCAGCTTACGCGGGGCCCTATCTAGCACAGATACGCAGTATTTT	CASSLRGALSSTDTQYF
TRBD1	few	TRBV11-3	TRBJ1-1	TGTGCCAGCAGCGTCGGGACAGGGCAAGGCACTGAAGCTTTCTTT	CASSVGTGQGTEAFF
.	.	TRBV28	TRBJ1-3	TGTGCCAGCTCCTCGGGAGGCCTCAAGGGAAACACCATATATTTT	CASSSGGLKGNTIYF
.	.	TRBV5-1	TRBJ1-3	TGCGCCAGCAGCTTGACAGGCACTGGAAACACCATATATTTT	CASSLTGTGNTIYF
.	.	TRBV2	TRBJ1-3	TGTGCCAGCGGGGCAGGCCACTCTGGAAACACCATATATTTT	CASGAGHSGNTIYF
.	.	TRBV2	TRBJ1-2	TGTGCCAGCAGACCCCCCGGGGAGGTAAATGGCTACACCTTC	CASRPPGEVNGYTF
TRBD1	few	TRBV7-2	TRBJ2-7	TGTGCCAGCAGCCACCCGGGACAGGCACGAGAGCAGTACTTC	CASSHPGQAREQYF
.	.	TRBV5-1	TRBJ2-2	TGCGCCAGCAGCCCCGGGACTTCAGGAATCGGGGAGCTGTTTTTT	CASSPGTSGIGELFF
TRBD1	few	TRBV5-4	TRBJ2-2	TGTGCCAGCAGCTTGGCTAACAGGGGGCCGGTAAGCGGGGAGCTGTTTTTT	CASSLANRGPVSGELFF
.	.	TRBV28	TRBJ1-2	TGTGCCAGCAACACAGGAAGTGGCTATGGCTACACCTTC	CASNTGSGYGYTF
TRBD2	.	TRBV27	TRBJ2-7	TGTGCCAGCAGTCCGGGACTAGCGGGAGTATCCTACGAGCAGTACTTC	CASSPGLAGVSYEQYF
.	.	TRBV7-9	TRBJ2-2	TGTGCCAGCAGCCTAAGTCACCGGGAGCTGTTTTTT	CASSLSHRELFF
TRBD2	.	TRBV19	TRBJ2-5	TGTGCCACCACTGGGACTAGCGGGGCGTACCAAGAGACCCAGTACTTC	CATTGTSGAYQETQYF
TRBD1	.	TRBV19	TRBJ2-7	TGTGCCAGTAATCAGGGGGCGGCCTACGAGCAGTACTTC	CASNQGAAYEQYF
TRBD2	.	TRBV3-1/TRBV3-2	TRBJ2-5	TGTGCCAGCAGCCAAGTTAGCGGGGGGCAAGAGACCCAGTACTTC	CASSQVSGGQETQYF
.	.	TRBV6-5	TRBJ2-2	TGTGCCAGCAAGGGGGGGGCGGTCGGGGAGCTGTTTTTT	CASKGGAVGELFF
TRBD2	.	TRBV20-1	TRBJ2-2	TGCAGTGCTAGTGGTGGCGGGAGGGTTGGCGGGGAGCTGTTTTTT	CSASGGGRVGGELFF
.	once	TRBV5-1	TRBJ2-2	TGCGCCAGCTCCGGGACTTCGAACACCGGGGAGCTGTTTTTT	CASSGTSNTGELFF
.	.	TRBV27	TRBJ1-2	TGTGCCAGCAGTCCCTGGAGGGGTGACTATGGCTACACCTTC	CASSPWRGDYGYTF
.	.	TRBV19	TRBJ1-5	TGTGCCAGTAGTATCGGCGGCGTTAGCAATCAGCCCCAGCATTTT	CASSIGGVSNQPQHF
TRBD1	few	TRBV7-3	TRBJ1-2	TGTGCCAGCAGCTTCGGACAGGGGGCGAACGGCTACACCTTC	CASSFGQGANGYTF
.	few	TRBV18	TRBJ1-1	TGTGCCAGCTCACCTCCCGCGGGTACGAACACTGAAGCTTTCTTT	CASSPPAGTNTEAFF
.	.	TRBV2	TRBJ2-1	TGTGCCAGCAGTGAAGAAGTTCGGACAGTTCTTTTCTTC	CASSEEVRTVLFF
TRBD1	once	TRBV9	TRBJ1-2	TGTGCCAGCACCGACCGACAGGGACACTACCCAATATCAAACTATGGCTACACCTTC	CASTDRQGHYPISNYGYTF
TRBD1	.	TRBV5-4	TRBJ1-2	TGTGCCAGCAGTACTGGACAGGGGCAAATCGGCTACACCTTC	CASSTGQGQIGYTF
TRBD1	.	TRBV9	TRBJ2-3	TGTGCCAGCAGCGCTCAGACAGGGGCCACAGATACGCAGTATTTT	CASSAQTGATDTQYF
TRBD1	once	TRBV28	TRBJ1-6	TGTGCCAGCAGTCCTCAGGGACAGGGAGGTTCACCCCTCCACTTT	CASSPQGQGGSPLHF
.	.	TRBV21-1	TRBJ1-1	TGTGCCAGCAGCAAAACCGGTGGCCAGGGGAACACTGAAGCTTTCTTT	CASSKTGGQGNTEAFF
TRBD1	.	TRBV5-1	TRBJ1-1	TGCGCCAGCAGTCCTACAGGGGCGGGGCACACTGAAGCTTTCTTT	CASSPTGAGHTEAFF
TRBD1	.	TRBV19	TRBJ2-7	TGTGCCAGTAGACGGGACAGGGCTTCCTACGAGCAGTACTTC	CASRRDRASYEQYF